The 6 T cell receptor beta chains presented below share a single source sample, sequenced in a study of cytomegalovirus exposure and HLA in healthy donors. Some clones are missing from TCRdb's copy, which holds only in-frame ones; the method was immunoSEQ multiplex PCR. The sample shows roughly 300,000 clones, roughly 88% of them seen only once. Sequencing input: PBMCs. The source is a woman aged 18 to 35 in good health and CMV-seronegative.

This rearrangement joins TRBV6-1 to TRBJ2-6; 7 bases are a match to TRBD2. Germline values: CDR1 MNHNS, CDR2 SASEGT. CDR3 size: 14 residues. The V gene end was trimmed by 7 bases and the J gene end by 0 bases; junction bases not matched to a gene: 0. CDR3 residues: CASTGGSGANVLTF. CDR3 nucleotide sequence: TGTGCCAGCACGGGAGGCTCTGGGGCCAACGTCCTGACTTTC.

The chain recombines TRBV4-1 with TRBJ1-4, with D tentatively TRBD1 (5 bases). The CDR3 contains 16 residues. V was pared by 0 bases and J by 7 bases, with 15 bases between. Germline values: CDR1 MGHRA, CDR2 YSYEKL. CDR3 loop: CASSQEVGVEGEKLFF. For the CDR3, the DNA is TGCGCCAGCAGCCAAGAGGTAGGGGTGGAGGGTGAAAAACTGTTTTTT.

The CDR3 DNA reads as TGTGCCAGCAGCTTGTGGTTGGCAGGGGGCATCGGTGGCTACACCTTC. This gives the protein CASSLWLAGGIGGYTF. The J gene is TRBJ1-2, the V gene TRBV5-4; 8 positions agree with TRBD1. CDR1 is SGHNT, CDR2 YYREEE, per germline (reference sequence). This CDR3 is built from 16 residues. Trimming took 1 base from V and 7 from J; bases not matched to a gene: 12.

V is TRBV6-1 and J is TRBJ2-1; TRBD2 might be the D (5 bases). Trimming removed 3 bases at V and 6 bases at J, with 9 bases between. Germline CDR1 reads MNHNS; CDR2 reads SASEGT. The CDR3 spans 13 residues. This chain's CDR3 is CASSDRRTNEQFF. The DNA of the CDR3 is TGTGCCAGCAGTGATCGGAGGACCAATGAGCAGTTCTTC.

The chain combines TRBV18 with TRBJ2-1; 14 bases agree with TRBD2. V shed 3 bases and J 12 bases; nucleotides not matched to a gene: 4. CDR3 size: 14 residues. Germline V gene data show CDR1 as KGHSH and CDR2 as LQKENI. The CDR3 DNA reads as TGTGCCAGCTCACCGGGGACTAGCGGGAGCCGGCAGTTCTTC. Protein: CASSPGTSGSRQFF.

The CDR3 DNA is TGTGCCAGCAAACCCCGACAGGAGATGCAGCCCCAGCATTTT. It encodes CASKPRQEMQPQHF. The J gene is TRBJ1-5, the V gene TRBV6-1; D is possibly TRBD1 (6 bases). The CDR3 runs 14 residues. V was pared by 7 bases and J by 7 bases, with 17 bases between. Per germline, CDR1 MNHNS and CDR2 SASEGT.